Listed below are T cell receptor beta chains from one sample, sequenced in a study of shared clonotypes between healthy human individuals. Some clones are missing from TCRdb's copy, which holds only in-frame ones; the method was immunoSEQ multiplex PCR. The profile shows approximately 2.5 million clones, over 85% of them singletons. The sequenced material came from naive CD4+ T cells sorted from blood. These receptors were taken from a man aged 18 to 29 in good health. Both conserved end residues are part of each CDR3. The order of the fields is D gene, clone size, J gene, V gene, CDR3 DNA, CDR3 protein. D genes are given only for firm matches. Clone size is shown for a subset of rows, as once, few, many or a class of expanded clone.

-	-	TRBJ1-5	TRBV21-1	TGTGCCAGCAGCAAAGAGTCCGACGCCTCGGTGGCGGGCAATCAGCCCCAGCATTTT	CASSKESDASVAGNQPQHF
-	-	TRBJ2-6	TRBV13	TGTGCCAGCAGCTTCCGACAGGTAGGGGCCAACGTCCTGACTTTC	CASSFRQVGANVLTF
-	-	TRBJ1-5	TRBV10-1	TGCGCCAGCAGGCGAGGGGGGGGGACAAATAACAATCAGCCCCAGCATTTT	CASRRGGGTNNNQPQHF
-	-	TRBJ1-4	TRBV30	TGTGCCTGGAGTGGGCAGACTAATGAAAAACTGTTTTTT	CAWSGQTNEKLFF
-	-	TRBJ2-5	TRBV11-2	TGTGCCAGCAGCTTACGGAGGGGAACAGAGACCCAGTACTTC	CASSLRRGTETQYF
TRBD1	-	TRBJ1-4	TRBV6-5	TGTGCCAGCAGTGCCACCGGGACAGGAAATGAAAAACTGTTTTTT	CASSATGTGNEKLFF
-	-	TRBJ2-7	TRBV18	TGTGCCAGCTCACGGGGCGCCTCCTACGAGCAGTACTTC	CASSRGASYEQYF
TRBD1	-	TRBJ1-1	TRBV6-5	TGTGCCAGCAGTTATCGGACAGGGAGTCCAGCTGAAGCTTTCTTT	CASSYRTGSPAEAFF
TRBD1	once	TRBJ1-5	TRBV18	TGTGCCAGCTCAACGGGACAGACCGGCCCCCAGCATTTT	CASSTGQTGPQHF
-	few	TRBJ1-1	TRBV28	TGTGCCAGCAGAGGGGAAACTGAAGCTTTCTTT	CASRGETEAFF
-	-	TRBJ2-4	TRBV18	TGTGCCAGCTCACCGTGGGGGACGGCCAAAAACATTCAGTACTTC	CASSPWGTAKNIQYF
TRBD2	-	TRBJ2-1	TRBV2	TGTGCCAGCAATGAACTAGCGGGAGGTCTATCCTACAATGAGCAGTTCTTC	CASNELAGGLSYNEQFF
TRBD1	once	TRBJ2-1	TRBV6-5	TGTGCCAGCAGTTACCACGGACAGGGAGTAGGGAATGAGCAGTTCTTC	CASSYHGQGVGNEQFF
TRBD2	-	TRBJ2-3	TRBV5-4	TGTGCCAGCAGCCCCCCGGGACTAGCGGTGAGCACAGATACGCAGTATTTT	CASSPPGLAVSTDTQYF
-	-	TRBJ1-1	TRBV7-2	TGTGCCAGCAGCTTAGCTGGGGCTACTGAAGCTTTCTTT	CASSLAGATEAFF
TRBD1	few	TRBJ1-6	TRBV6-1	TGTGCCAGCAGTGAAAGGGACAGGACTCCCCTCCACTTT	CASSERDRTPLHF
-	-	TRBJ2-1	TRBV6-1	TGTGCCAGCAGTGATCACAATGAGCAGTTCTTC	CASSDHNEQFF
TRBD1	-	TRBJ1-6	TRBV19	TGTGCCAGTAGTCCCTGGACAGGGGGTAACTCACCCCTCCACTTT	CASSPWTGGNSPLHF
-	-	TRBJ2-7	TRBV6-1	TGTGCCAGCAGTGAAATGGATGGACAGAGGCAGTACTTC	CASSEMDGQRQYF
TRBD1	-	TRBJ1-1	TRBV19	TGTGCCAGTAGTCCGATAGGGGGCGCTTTGGGTGAAGCTTTCTTT	CASSPIGGALGEAFF
TRBD2	-	TRBJ2-7	TRBV7-2	TGTGCCAGCAGCTTAGATTGGACTAGCGGAGAGCTCCTACGATTGCAGTACTTC	CASSLDWTSGELLRLQYF
-	-	TRBJ1-4	TRBV7-2	TGTGCCAGCAGCCCTAGCCGGGGGATCAATGAAAAACTGTTTTTT	CASSPSRGINEKLFF
-	-	TRBJ1-6	TRBV4-1	TGCGCCAGCAGCCAAGCGACTGGGGGAATTTCACCCCTCCACTTT	CASSQATGGISPLHF
-	-	TRBJ1-5	TRBV7-9	TGTGCCAGCAGCTTAGGGGGATCTAGCAATCAGCCCCAGCATTTT	CASSLGGSSNQPQHF
TRBD2	-	TRBJ2-3	TRBV30	TGTGCCTGGGCCGCGGGACTAGCGGGGGGGCCAGATACGCAGTATTTT	CAWAAGLAGGPDTQYF
-	few	TRBJ1-6	TRBV4-1	TGCGCCAGCAGCCAAGAGTACGGGAATTCACCCCTCCACTTT	CASSQEYGNSPLHF
-	-	TRBJ2-5	TRBV5-1	TGCGCCAGCAGCTTGGGGCCGGAAGAGACCCAGTACTTC	CASSLGPEETQYF
-	-	TRBJ1-5	TRBV19	TGTGCCAGTAATACAGGCTGGGGCTATCAGCCCCAGCATTTT	CASNTGWGYQPQHF
-	once	TRBJ2-5	TRBV5-1	TGCGCCAGCAGCTTGAGCTTCACCCAAGAGACCCAGTACTTC	CASSLSFTQETQYF
-	-	TRBJ2-7	TRBV6-1	TGTGCCAGCATCGCGACATACGAGCAGTACTTC	CASIATYEQYF
-	-	TRBJ2-7	TRBV6-1	TGTGCCAGCAGTGAAGCGCAGGGCTGGTACGAGCAGTACTTC	CASSEAQGWYEQYF